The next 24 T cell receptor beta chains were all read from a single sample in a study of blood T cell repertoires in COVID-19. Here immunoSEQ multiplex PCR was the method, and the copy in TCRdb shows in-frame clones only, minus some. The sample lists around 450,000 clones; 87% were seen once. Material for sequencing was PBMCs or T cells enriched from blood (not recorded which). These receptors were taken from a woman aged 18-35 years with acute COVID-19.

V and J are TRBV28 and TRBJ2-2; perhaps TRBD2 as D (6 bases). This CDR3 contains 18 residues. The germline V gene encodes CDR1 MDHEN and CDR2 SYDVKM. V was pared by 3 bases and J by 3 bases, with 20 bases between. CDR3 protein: CASSFHLGREADTGELFF. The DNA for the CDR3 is TGTGCCAGCAGTTTTCATTTAGGAAGGGAGGCGGACACCGGGGAGCTGTTTTTT.

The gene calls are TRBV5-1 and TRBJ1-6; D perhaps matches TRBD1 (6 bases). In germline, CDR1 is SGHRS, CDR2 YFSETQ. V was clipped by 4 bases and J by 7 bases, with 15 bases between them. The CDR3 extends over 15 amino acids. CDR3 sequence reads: CASSLVGDKNSPLHF. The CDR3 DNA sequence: TGCGCCAGCAGCCTCGTGGGGGACAAGAATTCACCCCTCCACTTT.

DNA for the CDR3: TGTGCCAGCAGCCTCAAAGGGGGTTCCTACGAGCAGTACTTC. Translation gives CASSLKGGSYEQYF. V is TRBV5-5 and J is TRBJ2-7, with D perhaps matching TRBD1 (6 bases). This CDR3 is 14 amino acids long. Per germline, CDR1 SGHKS and CDR2 YYEKEE (reference sequence). V lost 4 bases and J 1 base, leaving 12 bases between the germline ends.

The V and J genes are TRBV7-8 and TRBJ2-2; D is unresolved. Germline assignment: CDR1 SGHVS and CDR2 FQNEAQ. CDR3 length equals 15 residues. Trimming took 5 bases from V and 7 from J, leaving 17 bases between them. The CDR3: CASSRTRVRNGELFF. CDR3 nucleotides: TGTGCCAGCAGCCGAACTCGGGTTCGGAACGGGGAGCTGTTTTTT.

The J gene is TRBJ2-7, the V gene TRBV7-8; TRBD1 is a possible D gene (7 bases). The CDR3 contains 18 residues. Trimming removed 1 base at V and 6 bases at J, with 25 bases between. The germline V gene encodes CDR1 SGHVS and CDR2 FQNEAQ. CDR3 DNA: TGTGCCAGCAGCTTAGTCGGGGCAGGGGGGTCCCTCAAGGGCGAGCAGTACTTC. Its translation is CASSLVGAGGSLKGEQYF.

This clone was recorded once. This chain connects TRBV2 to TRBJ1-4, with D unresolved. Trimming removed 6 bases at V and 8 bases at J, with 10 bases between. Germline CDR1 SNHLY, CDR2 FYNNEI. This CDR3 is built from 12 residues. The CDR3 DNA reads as TGTGCCAGCAGCCAGGTTGGAGAAAAACTGTTTTTT. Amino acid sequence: CASSQVGEKLFF.

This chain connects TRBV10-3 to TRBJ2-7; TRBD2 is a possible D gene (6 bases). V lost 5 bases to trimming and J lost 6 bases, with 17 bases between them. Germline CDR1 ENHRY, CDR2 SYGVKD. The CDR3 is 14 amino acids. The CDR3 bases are TGTGCCATCAGTCTGGGACTGGGACCTACCGAGCAGTACTTC. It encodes CAISLGLGPTEQYF.

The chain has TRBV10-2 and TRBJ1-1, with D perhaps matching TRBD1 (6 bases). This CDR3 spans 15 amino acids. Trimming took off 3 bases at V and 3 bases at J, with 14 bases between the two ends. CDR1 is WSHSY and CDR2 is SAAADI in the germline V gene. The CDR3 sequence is CASSDAGTTYTEAFF. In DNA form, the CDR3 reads TGCGCCAGCAGTGATGCCGGGACAACTTACACTGAAGCTTTCTTT.

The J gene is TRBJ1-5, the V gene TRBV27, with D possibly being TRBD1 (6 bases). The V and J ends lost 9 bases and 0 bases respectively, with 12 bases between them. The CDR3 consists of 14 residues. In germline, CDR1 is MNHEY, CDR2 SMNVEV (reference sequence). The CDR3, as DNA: TGTGCCAGGGATCAGGGGAATAGCAATCAGCCCCAGCATTTT. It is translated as CARDQGNSNQPQHF.

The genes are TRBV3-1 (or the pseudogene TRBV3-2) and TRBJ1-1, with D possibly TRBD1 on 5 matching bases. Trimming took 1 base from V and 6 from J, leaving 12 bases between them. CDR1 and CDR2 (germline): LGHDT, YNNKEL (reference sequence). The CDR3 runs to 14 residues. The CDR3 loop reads CASSQVGGNAEAFF. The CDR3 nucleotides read TGTGCCAGCAGCCAAGTCGGGGGTAACGCTGAAGCTTTCTTT.

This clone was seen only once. The CDR3 here is CASSVEGSGLGANVLTF. CDR3 sequence (DNA): TGTGCCAGCAGCGTAGAAGGTAGCGGGCTCGGAGCCAACGTCCTGACTTTC. The V and J genes are TRBV9 and TRBJ2-6, with 7 bases fitting TRBD2. Germline V gene lookup returns CDR1 SGDLS and CDR2 YYNGEE. The CDR3 consists of 17 residues. The trim removed 0 bases at V and 7 bases at J, leaving 10 bases unmatched.

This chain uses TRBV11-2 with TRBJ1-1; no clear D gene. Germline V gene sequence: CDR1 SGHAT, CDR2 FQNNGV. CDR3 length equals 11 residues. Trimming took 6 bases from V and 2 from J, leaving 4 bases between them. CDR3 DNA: TGTGCCAGCAGTCCAAACACTGAAGCTTTCTTT. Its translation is CASSPNTEAFF.

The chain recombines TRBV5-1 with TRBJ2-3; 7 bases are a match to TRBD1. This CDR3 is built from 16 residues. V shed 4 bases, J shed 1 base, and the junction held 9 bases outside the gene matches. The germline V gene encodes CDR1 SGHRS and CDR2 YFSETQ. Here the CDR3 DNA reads TGCGCCAGCAGCGTCTACAGGGGAAGCGGCACAGATACGCAGTATTTT. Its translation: CASSVYRGSGTDTQYF.

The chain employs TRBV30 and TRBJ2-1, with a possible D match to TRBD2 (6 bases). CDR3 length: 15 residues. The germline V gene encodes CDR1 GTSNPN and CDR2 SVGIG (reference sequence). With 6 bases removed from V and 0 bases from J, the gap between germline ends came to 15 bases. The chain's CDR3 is CACPASGGSYNEQFF. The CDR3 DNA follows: TGTGCCTGTCCCGCCTCCGGGGGCTCCTACAATGAGCAGTTCTTC.

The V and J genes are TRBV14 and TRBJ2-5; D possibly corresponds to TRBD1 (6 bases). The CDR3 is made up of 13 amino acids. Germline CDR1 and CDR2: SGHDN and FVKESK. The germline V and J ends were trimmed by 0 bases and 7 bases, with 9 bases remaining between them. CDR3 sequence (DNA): TGTGCCAGCAGCCAAGATCTAGGGGGGACCCAGTACTTC. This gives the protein CASSQDLGGTQYF.

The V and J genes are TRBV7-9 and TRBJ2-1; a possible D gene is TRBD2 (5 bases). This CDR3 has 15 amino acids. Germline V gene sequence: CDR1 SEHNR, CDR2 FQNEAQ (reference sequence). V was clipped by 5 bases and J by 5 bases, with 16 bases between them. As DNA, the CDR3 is TGTGCCAGCAGCCAAAGACCTGGACTGAACAATGAGCAGTTCTTC. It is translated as CASSQRPGLNNEQFF.

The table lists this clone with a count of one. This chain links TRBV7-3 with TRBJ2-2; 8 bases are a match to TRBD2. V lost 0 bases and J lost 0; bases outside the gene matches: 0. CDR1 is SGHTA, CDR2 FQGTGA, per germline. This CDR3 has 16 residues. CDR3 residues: CASSLTGLANTGELFF. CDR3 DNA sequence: TGTGCCAGCAGCTTAACGGGACTAGCGAACACCGGGGAGCTGTTTTTT.

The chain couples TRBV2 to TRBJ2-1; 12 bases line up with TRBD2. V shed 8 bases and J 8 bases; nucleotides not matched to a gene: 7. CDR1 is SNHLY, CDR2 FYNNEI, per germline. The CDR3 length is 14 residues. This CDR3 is CASSTSGGLDEQFF. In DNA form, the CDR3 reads TGTGCCAGCTCGACTAGCGGGGGTCTTGATGAGCAGTTCTTC.

CDR3 in DNA: TGTGCCAGCAGCCAAGATACAACGGGGGATCAGCCCCAGCATTTT. It is translated as CASSQDTTGDQPQHF. This chain connects TRBV3-1 (or the pseudogene TRBV3-2) to TRBJ1-5; a weak D match, TRBD1 (5 bases). Trimming shortened V by 0 bases and J by 5 bases, and 11 bases separated the two germline ends. The CDR3 consists of 15 residues. The V gene's germline CDR1 is LGHDT and CDR2 YNNKEL (reference sequence).

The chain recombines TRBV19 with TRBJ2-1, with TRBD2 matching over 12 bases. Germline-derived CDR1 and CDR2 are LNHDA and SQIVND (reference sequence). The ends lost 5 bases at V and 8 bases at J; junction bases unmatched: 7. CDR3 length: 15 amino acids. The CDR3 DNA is TGTGCCAGTAGTCCGTCTAGCGGGAGGGTCCATGAGCAGTTCTTC. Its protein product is CASSPSSGRVHEQFF.

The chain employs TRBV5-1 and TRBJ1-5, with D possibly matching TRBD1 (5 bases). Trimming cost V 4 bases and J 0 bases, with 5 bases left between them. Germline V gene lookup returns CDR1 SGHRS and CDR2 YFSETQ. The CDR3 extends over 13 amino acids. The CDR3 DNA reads TGCGCCAGCAGCACAGGTAGCAATCAGCCCCAGCATTTT. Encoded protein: CASSTGSNQPQHF.

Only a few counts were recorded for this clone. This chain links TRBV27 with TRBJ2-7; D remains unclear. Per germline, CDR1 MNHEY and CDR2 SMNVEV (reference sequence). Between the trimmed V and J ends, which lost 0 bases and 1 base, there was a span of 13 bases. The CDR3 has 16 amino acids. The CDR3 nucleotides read TGTGCCAGCAGTTTATCGATATTTAGCAGTTCCTACGAGCAGTACTTC. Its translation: CASSLSIFSSSYEQYF.

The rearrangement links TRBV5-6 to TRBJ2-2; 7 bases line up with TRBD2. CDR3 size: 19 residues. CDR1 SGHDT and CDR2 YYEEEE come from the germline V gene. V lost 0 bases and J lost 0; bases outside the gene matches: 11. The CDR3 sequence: CASSLDWGGSAANTGELFF. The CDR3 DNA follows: TGTGCCAGCAGCTTGGACTGGGGCGGGAGTGCCGCGAACACCGGGGAGCTGTTTTTT.

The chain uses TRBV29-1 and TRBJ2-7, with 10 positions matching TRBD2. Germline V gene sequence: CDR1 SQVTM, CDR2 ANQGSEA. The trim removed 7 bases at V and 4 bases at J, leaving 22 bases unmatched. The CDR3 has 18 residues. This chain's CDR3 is CSAVTPLAGVLRGYEQYF. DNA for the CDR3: TGCAGCGCCGTGACCCCTCTAGCGGGAGTGTTAAGAGGTTACGAGCAGTACTTC.